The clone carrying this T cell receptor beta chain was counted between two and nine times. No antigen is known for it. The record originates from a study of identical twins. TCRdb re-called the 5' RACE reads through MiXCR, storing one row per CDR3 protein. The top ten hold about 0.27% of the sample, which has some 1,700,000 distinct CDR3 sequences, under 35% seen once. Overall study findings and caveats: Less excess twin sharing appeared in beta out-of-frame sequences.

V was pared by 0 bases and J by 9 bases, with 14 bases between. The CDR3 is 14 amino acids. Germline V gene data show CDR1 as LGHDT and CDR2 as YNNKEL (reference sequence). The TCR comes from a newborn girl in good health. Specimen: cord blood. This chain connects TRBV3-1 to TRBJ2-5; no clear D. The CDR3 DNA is TGTGCCAGCAGCCAAGAGATAGACTGGTCGGCCCAGTACTTC. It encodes CASSQEIDWSAQYF.